A selection of T cell receptor beta chains follows, all from one sample in a study of T-cell reconstitution after alpha-beta-depleted transplantation in children. One entry per CDR3 protein, called by TCRdb with MiXCR from the PCR reads. Of some 600,000 distinct CDR3 sequences listed, about an eighth were seen once; the top ten hold 2% to 2.5%. Specimen: PBMCs, mostly from graft donor cells, collected 360 days after TCRalphabeta/CD19-depleted stem cell transplant. Receptor source: a male patient younger than 18 who had a stem cell transplant for acute myeloid leukemia, so the T cells may come from the graft donor. Each CDR3 is given with its conserved first and last residue. The order of the fields is CDR3 protein, CDR3 DNA, D gene, clone size, V gene, J gene. A D gene is named only where the DNA matches it firmly. Size is stated for part of the rows, as once, few or many counts, or as a class when the clone is expanded.

CDR3: CSAMGVNTQYF
DNA: TGCAGTGCTATGGGGGTGAATACGCAGTATTTT
D: .
size: many
V: TRBV20-1
J: TRBJ2-3

CDR3: CASFPWTGRTDTQYF
DNA: TGTGCCAGCTTCCCTTGGACAGGGCGCACAGATACGCAGTATTTT
D: TRBD1
size: .
V: TRBV18
J: TRBJ2-3

CDR3: CASSIRDGQNIQYF
DNA: TGTGCCAGTAGTATAAGGGACGGCCAAAACATTCAGTACTTC
D: .
size: few
V: TRBV19
J: TRBJ2-4

CDR3: CASSLEPFAGTQYF
DNA: TGTGCCAGCAGCTTAGAACCGTTTGCGGGTACGCAGTATTTT
D: .
size: .
V: TRBV7-2
J: TRBJ2-3

CDR3: CATSDQRAPAAKYF
DNA: TGTGCCACCAGTGATCAACGGGCCCCAGCCGCCAAGTACTTC
D: .
size: .
V: TRBV24-1
J: TRBJ2-5

CDR3: CSVGLTGDVLFSKNIQYF
DNA: TGCAGCGTTGGACTAACAGGGGATGTTTTGTTCTCCAAAAACATTCAGTACTTC
D: TRBD1
size: many
V: TRBV29-1
J: TRBJ2-4

CDR3: CSQGGGSYEQYF
DNA: TGCAGCCAGGGCGGAGGCTCCTACGAGCAGTACTTC
D: .
size: few
V: TRBV20-1
J: TRBJ2-7

CDR3: CSSDSLRNEQFF
DNA: TGCAGCTCGGACTCCCTCAGGAATGAGCAGTTCTTC
D: .
size: few
V: TRBV20-1
J: TRBJ2-1

CDR3: CASSDSGVGADTQYF
DNA: TGTGCCAGCAGTGACTCGGGAGTAGGGGCAGATACGCAGTATTTT
D: .
size: .
V: TRBV25-1
J: TRBJ2-3

CDR3: CASTLLRAGGGGYTF
DNA: TGTGCCAGCACCCTTTTACGTGCGGGAGGGGGTGGCTACACCTTC
D: .
size: .
V: TRBV28
J: TRBJ1-2

CDR3: CASGLVLSGLSTEAFF
DNA: TGTGCTAGTGGTTTGGTCCTCAGTGGTCTGTCCACTGAAGCTTTCTTT
D: .
size: .
V: TRBV12-5
J: TRBJ1-1

CDR3: CAILRTSGRVYNEQFF
DNA: TGTGCCATACTAAGGACTAGCGGGAGAGTCTACAATGAGCAGTTCTTC
D: TRBD2
size: few
V: TRBV10-3
J: TRBJ2-1

CDR3: CSAGLAGSPTTETQYF
DNA: TGCAGTGCTGGACTAGCGGGATCACCCACGACGGAGACCCAGTACTTC
D: TRBD2
size: .
V: TRBV20-1
J: TRBJ2-5

CDR3: CSVEDTDYYGYTF
DNA: TGCAGCGTTGAGGACACGGATTACTATGGCTACACCTTC
D: .
size: many
V: TRBV29-1
J: TRBJ1-2

CDR3: CASSLGLAGGSNEQYF
DNA: TGTGCCAGCAGCCTCGGACTAGCGGGAGGGAGCAACGAGCAGTACTTC
D: TRBD2
size: few
V: TRBV7-3
J: TRBJ2-7

CDR3: CASSLDLREQYF
DNA: TGCGCCAGCAGCTTGGATTTGCGCGAGCAGTACTTC
D: .
size: many
V: TRBV5-1
J: TRBJ2-7